Each of the 5 T cell receptor beta chains below was sequenced from the same sample in a study of T cell responses to AZD1222 COVID-19 vaccine. The data were produced by immunoSEQ multiplex PCR, yet TCRdb's version contains in-frame clones alone and is incomplete. The data contain 150,000 to 200,000 clones, about 92% of them seen just once; the ten biggest clones take up 1.3%. This sample comprised peripheral blood, obtained 28 days after the second AZD1222 dose. Receptor source: an adult who received the AZD1222 COVID-19 vaccine.

V usage is TRBV10-3 and J usage is TRBJ1-2; 8 nucleotides agree with TRBD1. Germline V CDR1 and CDR2: ENHRY, SYGVKD. The CDR3 length is 16 residues. V lost 7 bases and J lost 6; bases outside the gene matches: 16. The DNA for the CDR3 is TGTGCCATCACCCGACACTACAGGGGGAGTATGCATGGCTACACCTTC. Translating gives CAITRHYRGSMHGYTF.

This chain joins TRBV12-3 or TRBV12-4 and TRBJ1-1, with D perhaps matching TRBD1 (5 bases). This CDR3 contains 13 residues. V lost 2 bases and J lost 6, with 10 bases in between. The CDR3 DNA reads as TGTGCCAGCAGTTTACTAGGGACCGCTGAAGCTTTCTTT. The encoded protein is CASSLLGTAEAFF.

This clone was recorded once. J is TRBJ2-7 and V is TRBV7-8; maybe TRBD2 (6 bases). Per germline, CDR1 SGHVS and CDR2 FQNEAQ. V lost 2 bases to trimming and J lost 2 bases, with 10 bases between them. The CDR3 covers 14 residues. In DNA, the CDR3 is TGTGCCAGCAGCTTACCGGGGGAACCCTACGAGCAGTACTTC. Protein sequence: CASSLPGEPYEQYF.

The J gene is TRBJ1-1, the V gene TRBV3-1 (or the pseudogene TRBV3-2); D gene unclear. V was trimmed by 1 base and J by 4 bases, leaving 7 bases between them. Germline CDR1 reads LGHDT; CDR2 reads YNNKEL (reference sequence). The CDR3 has 13 amino acids. For the CDR3, the DNA is TGTGCCAGCAGCCAAGCTCGTTCCACTGAAGCTTTCTTT. It is translated as CASSQARSTEAFF.

The V call is TRBV4-1, the J call TRBJ2-2; 9 bases are shared with TRBD1. CDR3 length: 18 amino acids. Germline V CDR1 and CDR2: MGHRA, YSYEKL. V trimming: 2 bases; J trimming: 2 bases; junction bases outside the gene matches: 9. The CDR3 DNA follows: TGCGCCAGCAGCCAACGGACCTCGGGACAGGGTAACACCGGGGAGCTGTTTTTT. This codes for CASSQRTSGQGNTGELFF.